The 21 T cell receptor beta chains below come from one sample, sequenced in a study of T-cell reconstitution after alpha-beta-depleted transplantation in children. A TCRbeta library incorporating unique molecular identifiers was prepared. One entry per CDR3 protein, called by TCRdb with MiXCR from the PCR reads. Among 550,000 to 600,000 distinct CDR3 sequences, 23% were seen once, and the ten largest hold roughly 14%. The sequences come from PBMCs, mostly from graft donor cells, collected 360 days after TCRalphabeta/CD19-depleted stem cell transplant. These TCRs come from a boy under two years old who had a stem cell transplant for acute myeloid leukemia, so the T cells may come from the graft donor.

The chain recombines TRBV12-3 or TRBV12-4 with TRBJ1-6; 11 nucleotides align to TRBD1. V gave up 4 bases and J gave up 10 bases; unmatched junction bases: 3. The CDR3 extends over 14 amino acids. CDR3 sequence: CASSSRDRGSPLHF. The DNA for the CDR3 is TGTGCCAGCAGTTCCCGGGACAGGGGGTCACCCCTCCACTTT.

This clonotype was observed a handful of times. The J gene is TRBJ2-4, the V gene TRBV20-1; 8 bases map to TRBD2. V trimming: 3 bases; J trimming: 1 base; junction bases outside the gene matches: 2. Germline V CDR1 and CDR2: DFQATT, SNEGSKA (reference sequence). This CDR3 contains 14 residues. CDR3 nucleotides: TGCAGTGCTAGCGGCGGGGGGGCCAAAAACATTCAGTACTTC. Its protein is CSASGGGAKNIQYF.

The V gene is TRBV7-2, the J gene TRBJ2-1; unclear D gene. V lost 6 bases to trimming and J lost 10 bases, with 13 bases between them. Germline CDR1 reads SGHTA; CDR2 reads FQGNSA. The CDR3 runs to 12 residues. The CDR3 here is CASSQMVGEQFF. The CDR3 nucleotides are TGTGCCAGCAGTCAAATGGTCGGGGAGCAGTTCTTC.

This clonotype was picked up many times. The CDR3: CASNNPWGRLGETQYF. CDR3 sequence (DNA): TGTGCCAGCAACAACCCTTGGGGAAGGTTAGGAGAGACCCAGTACTTC. The V gene is TRBV28, the J gene TRBJ2-5; no clear D. The V end lost 7 bases, the J end lost 4 bases, and 22 bases lay between the germline ends. The CDR3 sequence is 16 residues long. CDR1 MDHEN and CDR2 SYDVKM come from the germline V gene.

The chain carries TRBV20-1 and TRBJ2-7; 9 nucleotides agree with TRBD1. The germline gives CDR1 DFQATT, CDR2 SNEGSKA (reference sequence). Trimming cost V 2 bases and J 5 bases; bases outside gene matches: 10. CDR3 size: 15 residues. The CDR3 spells CSARPTGTGMNEQYF. In nucleotides, the CDR3 is TGCAGTGCTAGACCAACCGGGACAGGGATGAACGAGCAGTACTTC.

This chain connects TRBV20-1 to TRBJ2-3; tentative D call: TRBD2 (5 bases). CDR1 and CDR2 from the germline V gene are DFQATT and SNEGSKA (reference sequence). CDR3 length: 13 amino acids. V lost 3 bases to trimming and J lost 3 bases, with 10 bases between them. CDR3 nucleotides: TGCAGTGCTAGTGCTAGCAGGACAGATACGCAGTATTTT. Its protein is CSASASRTDTQYF.

This clonotype was observed a handful of times. The rearrangement links TRBV7-7 to TRBJ2-2, with D uncertain. V was cut by 5 bases and J by 3 bases, with 16 bases left in between. Germline CDR1 reads SSHAT; CDR2 reads FNYEAQ (reference sequence). There are 16 residues in the CDR3. The CDR3 DNA sequence: TGTGCCAGCAGCCAAAAGGTGGCGGATGACACCGGGGAGCTGTTTTTT. It translates to CASSQKVADDTGELFF.

At least ten counts were recorded for this clonotype. The CDR3 nucleotides read TGTGCCAGCACCTCGAACAGGGCCGACCATGAAAAACTGTTTTTT. It translates to CASTSNRADHEKLFF. This chain joins TRBV6-5 and TRBJ1-4; tentatively, D is TRBD1 (6 bases). The germline CDR1 and CDR2 sequences are MNHEY and SVGAGI. This CDR3 contains 15 residues. Trimming took off 7 bases at V and 6 bases at J, with 18 bases between the two ends.

Ten or more counts support this clonotype. The gene calls are TRBV20-1 and TRBJ1-2, with D tentatively TRBD1 (5 bases). Trimming left V 6 bases short and J 2 bases short, with 13 bases between. Germline CDR1 reads DFQATT; CDR2 reads SNEGSKA (reference sequence). The CDR3 totals 13 residues. The CDR3 DNA reads TGCAGTGCCCATTCCGGGACGAACTATGGCTACACCTTC. Protein sequence: CSAHSGTNYGYTF.

The gene calls are TRBV19 and TRBJ2-5; D is perhaps TRBD1 (6 bases). Germline CDR1 LNHDA, CDR2 SQIVND (reference sequence). V lost 10 bases and J lost 2, with 14 bases in between. The CDR3 has 13 amino acids. The CDR3 DNA is TGTGCCACCGCCACAGGGATACAAGAGACCCAGTACTTC. Translated, it gives CATATGIQETQYF.

This clonotype occurred many times. The rearrangement joins TRBV12-3 or TRBV12-4 to TRBJ2-3; 9 bases fit TRBD2. The V and J ends lost 3 bases and 2 bases, in that order; junction bases with no gene match: 6. The CDR3 has 16 amino acids. CDR3 sequence: CASSFETSGYTDTQYF. The CDR3 DNA is TGTGCCAGCAGTTTCGAGACTAGCGGCTACACAGATACGCAGTATTTT.

There are many counts of this clonotype. The rearrangement links TRBV7-9 to TRBJ2-6, with 8 bases identical to TRBD1. CDR3 size: 16 residues. The trim removed 4 bases at V and 4 bases at J, leaving 6 bases unmatched. The germline gives CDR1 SEHNR, CDR2 FQNEAQ (reference sequence). The CDR3 loop is CASSSGDRSGANVLTF. The CDR3 coding sequence is TGTGCCAGCAGCTCAGGGGACAGGTCCGGGGCCAACGTCCTGACTTTC.

The chain couples TRBV7-2 to TRBJ2-2, with D unresolved. The CDR3 contains 16 residues. Germline V gene lookup returns CDR1 SGHTA and CDR2 FQGNSA. V lost 1 base and J 2 bases, leaving 11 bases between the germline ends. This chain's CDR3 is CASSLGVWLNTGELFF. For the CDR3, the DNA is TGTGCCAGCAGCTTAGGGGTTTGGCTTAACACCGGGGAGCTGTTTTTT. Full variable domain (missing parts from reference TRBV7-2 and TRBJ2-2): GAGVSQSPSNKVTEKGKDVELRCDPISGHTALYWYRQSLGQGLEFLIYFQGNSAPDKSGLPSDRFSAERTGGSVSTLTIQRTQQEDSAVYLCASSLGVWLNTGELFFGEGSRLTVL.

This clonotype was counted many times. This chain joins TRBV7-2 and TRBJ2-7; D not resolved. The ends were cut back, 1 base at V and 0 bases at J, with 10 bases in the middle. The germline V gene has CDR1 SGHTA and CDR2 FQGNSA. The CDR3 runs to 15 residues. The chain's CDR3 is CASSLGGTSSYEQYF. CDR3 nucleotide sequence: TGTGCCAGCAGCTTAGGTGGCACGAGCTCCTACGAGCAGTACTTC. Full variable domain (remainder filled in from reference TRBV7-2 and TRBJ2-7): GAGVSQSPSNKVTEKGKDVELRCDPISGHTALYWYRQSLGQGLEFLIYFQGNSAPDKSGLPSDRFSAERTGGSVSTLTIQRTQQEDSAVYLCASSLGGTSSYEQYFGPGTRLTVT.

This clonotype came up many times. V and J are TRBV5-1 and TRBJ1-1; a possible D gene is TRBD1 (5 bases). Germline assignment: CDR1 SGHRS and CDR2 YFSETQ. The CDR3 is made up of 13 amino acids. V dropped 0 bases and J dropped 5 bases, with 8 bases sitting between them. The DNA of the CDR3 is TGCGCCAGCAGCTTGGCAGGGAGGACTGAAGCTTTCTTT. Residues: CASSLAGRTEAFF.

This clonotype was seen at least ten times. This chain connects TRBV20-1 to TRBJ2-1; 8 bases are shared with TRBD1. V trimming: 6 bases; J trimming: 4 bases; junction bases outside the gene matches: 2. The CDR3 has 12 residues. Per the germline V gene, CDR1 is DFQATT and CDR2 is SNEGSKA (reference sequence). This CDR3 is CSAWTGYNEQFF. CDR3 DNA: TGCAGTGCCTGGACAGGGTACAATGAGCAGTTCTTC.

The chain combines TRBV11-2 with TRBJ2-3; TRBD2 matches at 7 bases. The V gene end was trimmed by 0 bases and the J gene end by 6 bases; junction bases not matched to a gene: 9. This CDR3 comprises 16 residues. From germline, CDR1 is SGHAT and CDR2 FQNNGV. In nucleotides, the CDR3 is TGTGCCAGCAGCTTAGATCGGGGACTACCCACCGATACGCAGTATTTT. It specifies CASSLDRGLPTDTQYF.

The rearrangement uses TRBV9 and TRBJ2-5; 7 bases fit TRBD1. The ends lost 0 bases at V and 5 bases at J; junction bases unmatched: 7. CDR3 length: 15 amino acids. In germline, CDR1 is SGDLS, CDR2 YYNGEE. The CDR3 DNA reads as TGTGCCAGCAGCGTAGAAGACAGGGTGATGGAGACCCAGTACTTC. This sequence encodes CASSVEDRVMETQYF.

This clonotype has at least ten counts. The chain links TRBV29-1 to TRBJ2-5, with D perhaps matching TRBD1 (5 bases). The CDR3 covers 12 residues. V was shortened by 5 bases and J by 1 base, with 8 bases between the two germline ends. The germline V gene encodes CDR1 SQVTM and CDR2 ANQGSEA. The CDR3: CSVHQGQETQYF. The CDR3 DNA is TGCAGCGTTCATCAGGGCCAAGAGACCCAGTACTTC.

The chain joins TRBV6-4 to TRBJ1-2; TRBD1 might be the D (6 bases). CDR1 and CDR2 from the germline V gene are MRHNA and SNTAGT. V lost 6 bases, J lost 0 bases, and 14 bases lay in between. The length of the CDR3 is 15 residues. CDR3 loop: CASSPSGEPNYGYTF. Here the CDR3 DNA reads TGTGCCAGCAGCCCATCAGGGGAACCTAACTATGGCTACACCTTC.

This clonotype has at least ten counts. The gene calls are TRBV4-1 and TRBJ2-7; TRBD2 might be the D (5 bases). This CDR3 is built from 15 residues. Trimming pared 1 base from V and 4 bases from J, leaving 14 bases between. CDR1 and CDR2 (germline): MGHRA, YSYEKL. CDR3 protein: CASSQGSHTGYEQYF. The CDR3 bases are TGCGCCAGCAGCCAAGGCAGCCACACGGGATACGAGCAGTACTTC.